These 22 T cell receptor beta chains were sequenced from one sample in a study of blood T cell repertoires in COVID-19. Data came from immunoSEQ multiplex PCR; TCRdb stores just in-frame clones and leaves some out. The table has some 150,000 clones, more than 70% seen once. Input material: peripheral blood. The receptors derive from a human donor in a cohort sampled during active COVID-19.

About this clone: The same CDR3 is also encoded by other DNA sequences in this sample. The CDR3: CASRWGDTEAFF. The CDR3 bases are TGTGCCAGCCGCTGGGGCGACACTGAAGCTTTCTTT. V is TRBV19 and J is TRBJ1-1, with D perhaps matching TRBD1 (5 bases). The CDR3 loop spans 12 amino acids. Germline lookup yields CDR1 LNHDA and CDR2 SQIVND (reference sequence). V shed 9 bases and J shed 3 bases, with 11 bases lying between them.

This clone was counted a single time. V gene TRBV11-2 combines with J gene TRBJ2-7; maybe TRBD2 (7 bases). Deletions cut 1 base from V and 4 bases from J, with 11 bases between. The CDR3 length is 14 residues. Germline V gene lookup returns CDR1 SGHAT and CDR2 FQNNGV. This CDR3 reads CASSLAQGLYEQYF. CDR3 nucleotides: TGTGCCAGCAGCTTAGCACAGGGACTATACGAGCAGTACTTC.

The chain combines TRBV18 with TRBJ2-3; 12 bases line up with TRBD1. V was pared by 3 bases and J by 2 bases, with 6 bases of the junction left unmatched. The length of the CDR3 is 17 residues. Germline V gene lookup returns CDR1 KGHSH and CDR2 LQKENI. The CDR3 is CASSPRDRGPSTDTQYF. CDR3 DNA: TGTGCCAGCTCACCGCGGGACAGGGGGCCCTCCACAGATACGCAGTATTTT.

V gene TRBV4-3 combines with J gene TRBJ2-1; TRBD2 aligns across 15 bases. Trimming took 6 bases from V and 8 from J; bases not matched to a gene: 8. The CDR3 loop spans 16 amino acids. Germline lookup yields CDR1 LGHNA and CDR2 YSLEER. The CDR3 here is CASSRGLAGGIYEQFF. The CDR3 DNA follows: TGCGCCAGCAGTCGGGGACTAGCGGGGGGCATTTATGAGCAGTTCTTC.

V and J are TRBV11-2 and TRBJ2-5, with 9 nucleotides matching TRBD1. CDR1 SGHAT and CDR2 FQNNGV come from the germline V gene. The CDR3 consists of 16 residues. J gave up 7 bases and V 1 base, and 10 bases lay outside the gene matches. The CDR3 region is CASSLVGTGMMGTQYF. CDR3 nucleotides: TGTGCCAGCAGCTTAGTAGGGACAGGGATGATGGGGACCCAGTACTTC. Using reference TRBV11-2 and TRBJ2-5 for the parts outside the CDR3, the full variable domain is EAGVAQSPRYKIIEKRQSVAFWCNPISGHATLYWYQQILGQGPKLLIQFQNNGVVDDSQLPKDRFSAERLKGVDSTLKIQPAKLEDSAVYLCASSLVGTGMMGTQYFGPGTRLLVL.

The genes are TRBV11-3 and TRBJ1-5; D may be TRBD1 (6 bases). This CDR3 has 15 residues. Trimming stripped 8 bases from V and 1 base from J, with 15 bases between. CDR1 and CDR2 from the germline V gene are SGHNT and YENEEA. The DNA for the CDR3 is TGTGCCAGCCCACCACCTCAGGGGAGCAATCAGCCCCAGCATTTT. This sequence encodes CASPPPQGSNQPQHF.

V and J are TRBV19 and TRBJ2-6; TRBD1 aligns across 7 bases. Unmatched junction bases numbered 6, after V lost 4 bases and J lost 0 bases. CDR1 and CDR2 from the germline V gene are LNHDA and SQIVND (reference sequence). The CDR3 is 17 residues long. The CDR3 region has the DNA TGTGCCAGTAGTAACACAGGGGTCAGCTCTGGGGCCAACGTCCTGACTTTC. The encoded protein is CASSNTGVSSGANVLTF.

CDR3 sequence reads: CASSLRGQGVSSTDTQYF. CDR3 nucleotide sequence: TGTGCCAGCAGCTTAAGGGGACAGGGGGTCTCTAGCACAGATACGCAGTATTTT. The rearrangement joins TRBV7-3 to TRBJ2-3; TRBD1 aligns across 11 bases. The V gene's germline CDR1 is SGHTA and CDR2 FQGTGA. There are 18 residues in the CDR3. Trimming took 1 base from V and 0 from J; bases not matched to a gene: 6.

As regards this clone: A read error may account for a junction end that differs from germline. This chain joins TRBV6-2 or TRBV6-3 and TRBJ2-3, with 9 bases that match TRBD2. The CDR3 has 16 amino acids. In germline, CDR1 is MNHEY, CDR2 SVGEGT. CDR3 loop: CASTYALAGIGDTQYF. Here the CDR3 DNA reads TGTGCCAGCACTTACGCGCTAGCGGGAATAGGAGATACGCAGTATTTT.

The V and J genes are TRBV2 and TRBJ1-4, with D perhaps matching TRBD1 (5 bases). V dropped 8 bases and J dropped 4 bases, with 11 bases sitting between them. Germline CDR1 SNHLY, CDR2 FYNNEI. This CDR3 comprises 13 residues. The CDR3 here is CASHQGLNEKLFF. DNA of the CDR3: TGTGCCAGCCATCAGGGTCTTAATGAAAAACTGTTTTTT. Full variable domain (outside the CDR3, taken from reference TRBV2 and TRBJ1-4): EPEVTQTPSHQVTQMGQEVILRCVPISNHLYFYWYRQILGQKVEFLVSFYNNEISEKSEIFDDQFSVERPDGSNFTLKIRSTKLEDSAMYFCASHQGLNEKLFFGSGTQLSVL.

This rearrangement joins TRBV12-3 or TRBV12-4 to TRBJ1-2; 10 positions match TRBD1. CDR3 length equals 13 residues. After removal of 8 bases from V and 4 bases from J, the junction contained 4 bases not matched to a gene. The DNA for the CDR3 is TGTGCCAGCGCGAGGACAGGGGGCTATGGCTACACCTTC. Its protein is CASARTGGYGYTF.

The rearrangement uses TRBV10-1 and TRBJ1-1; 9 bases align to TRBD1. V trimming: 5 bases; J trimming: 7 bases; junction bases outside the gene matches: 5. Germline CDR1 reads WNHNN; CDR2 reads SYGVQD (reference sequence). The CDR3 loop spans 13 amino acids. CDR3 sequence reads: CASSSTGGGEAFF. The DNA for the CDR3 is TGCGCCAGCAGTTCGACAGGGGGGGGTGAAGCTTTCTTT.

The chain combines TRBV18 with TRBJ1-5; 7 bases agree with TRBD1. Losses at the gene ends were 3 bases for V and 4 bases for J; bases not matched to a gene: 12. Germline V lookup: CDR1 KGHSH, CDR2 LQKENI. The CDR3 covers 17 residues. CDR3 bases: TGTGCCAGCTCACCGGAAAACAGGGGCCGAGGGAATCAGCCCCAGCATTTT. It specifies CASSPENRGRGNQPQHF.

This chain uses TRBV7-2 with TRBJ2-1, with TRBD2 matching 7 bases. The CDR3 covers 15 residues. CDR1 is SGHTA and CDR2 is FQGNSA in the germline V gene. Trimming at V came to 5 bases and at J to 7 bases, leaving 11 bases not matched to a gene. The CDR3 loop reads CASSLGTTSGNEQFF. DNA for the CDR3: TGTGCCAGCAGCCTAGGGACTACCTCAGGGAATGAGCAGTTCTTC.

The chain combines TRBV3-1 (or the pseudogene TRBV3-2) with TRBJ1-1, with D unresolved. The CDR3 has 12 amino acids. Trimming left V 3 bases short and J 2 bases short, with 4 bases between. Per germline, CDR1 LGHDT and CDR2 YNNKEL (reference sequence). The CDR3 DNA sequence: TGTGCCAGCAGCCAGTTAAACACTGAAGCTTTCTTT. This codes for CASSQLNTEAFF.

The chain carries TRBV6-5 and TRBJ1-4, with 8 nucleotides matching TRBD1. Germline trimming cut 5 bases from V and 8 bases from J; bases unmatched to any gene: 7. Germline V lookup: CDR1 MNHEY, CDR2 SVGAGI. The CDR3 has 14 residues. The CDR3 nucleotides read TGTGCCAGCAGTCTATACAGGGGGGACGAAAAACTGTTTTTT. Its protein is CASSLYRGDEKLFF.

The chain is built from TRBV28 and TRBJ2-3, with D perhaps TRBD2 (6 bases). Germline CDR1 and CDR2: MDHEN and SYDVKM. V lost 7 bases and J lost 0, with 17 bases in between. The length of the CDR3 is 16 residues. The CDR3 reads CASTPGGARSTDTQYF. CDR3 coding DNA: TGTGCCAGCACCCCAGGCGGGGCGCGAAGCACAGATACGCAGTATTTT.

The chain employs TRBV7-2 and TRBJ2-7; unclear D gene. The CDR3 runs 15 residues. The V and J ends lost 1 base and 1 base respectively, with 11 bases between them. Germline-derived CDR1 and CDR2 are SGHTA and FQGNSA. CDR3 DNA sequence: TGTGCCAGCAGCTTAGGTCTCTATGCTTCCTACGAGCAGTACTTC. Translation gives CASSLGLYASYEQYF.

The chain carries TRBV7-3 and TRBJ2-5; possible D gene TRBD2, 6 bases. In germline, CDR1 is SGHTA, CDR2 FQGTGA. V gave up 1 base and J gave up 2 bases, with 11 bases separating them. This CDR3 is 15 amino acids long. CDR3 nucleotide sequence: TGTGCCAGCAGCTTAAGCGGCGGGGTACAAGAGACCCAGTACTTC. It translates to CASSLSGGVQETQYF.

The count of this clone is one. The CDR3 reads CASSFSDIYEQYF. DNA of the CDR3: TGTGCCAGCTCCTTTTCGGACATTTACGAGCAGTACTTC. The chain uses TRBV18 and TRBJ2-7; TRBD1 might be the D (5 bases). CDR1 KGHSH and CDR2 LQKENI come from the germline V gene. Trimming took 6 bases from V and 4 from J, leaving 13 bases between them. The CDR3 runs to 13 residues.

V gene TRBV6-5 combines with J gene TRBJ1-1, with a possible D match to TRBD1 (5 bases). This CDR3 is 14 amino acids long. The V gene lost 6 bases and the J gene lost 6 bases, with 17 bases spanning the gap. Germline-derived CDR1 and CDR2 are MNHEY and SVGAGI. CDR3 in amino acids: CASSLRGLAPEAFF. CDR3 coding DNA: TGTGCCAGCAGCCTTAGGGGCCTTGCCCCTGAAGCTTTCTTT.

This chain joins TRBV30 and TRBJ2-7; D might be TRBD1 (7 bases). The CDR3 has 16 amino acids. CDR1 is GTSNPN and CDR2 is SVGIG in the germline V gene (reference sequence). Trimming shortened V by 2 bases and J by 0 bases, and 17 bases separated the two germline ends. CDR3 nucleotides: TGTGCCTGGAGTAAAAGGCGGGACAGTACCTCCTACGAGCAGTACTTC. As protein: CAWSKRRDSTSYEQYF.